This TCR beta chain was sequenced in a study of cytomegalovirus exposure and HLA in healthy donors (dated by TCRdb to about 2017). Background on the whole study: An earlier analysis of roughly 610 of the donors reported 250 to 300 Gb of sequence data and around 100 million unique TCR beta sequences obtained from about 179 million T cells. Approximately 310 gigabases of sequencing data and 75 million to 85 million unique TCR sequences made up an early release that covered approximately 650 HLA-typed donors. Of the roughly 410 genotyped donors, roughly 80% were placed in the genetic ancestry cluster associated with self-reported Caucasian donors. The study was designed to test whether signatures of past pathogen exposure could be identified by cataloging public T cell receptors. Using immunosequencing, the study profiled T cell repertoires from around 680 subjects and related those repertoires to cytomegalovirus serostatus. Along with the 666-subject first cohort, a separate validation cohort of over a hundred different subjects was used. To predict cytomegalovirus infection status, the study combined high-throughput TCR immunosequencing, statistical association of individual TCRs with disease status, and machine learning. A later analysis re-examined previously published TCR beta repertoires from about 700 donors and added high-resolution HLA genotyping to investigate patterns of TCR occurrence. Rather than using new phenotypic data, the later analysis identified candidate immune exposures from TCR beta sequences and from how often those sequences occurred across donors. To decide whether each TCR beta V gene segment behaved as functional or pseudogenic, an earlier analysis of 587 of the donors relied on high-throughput TCR beta sequencing. Donor age, sex, ethnicity and CMV serostatus were collected together with the repertoire data. A later genetic analysis used genome-wide SNP genotypes for about 60% of the roughly 670 donors, treating that subset as a discovery cohort. Every discovery cohort repertoire had been produced on one sequencing platform. HLA typing included class I and class II loci at four-digit resolution. The number of typed donors differed by locus: about 629-630 for A, B, C, DRB1 and DQB1; some 500 for DQA1; 600 to 610 for DPA1; and around 490 for DPB1. Roughly 5 DR-DQ haplotypes were handled as single units for association and clustering because linkage in the cohort was strong. Across approximately 400 genotyped donors of the cohort, an average of about 240,000 unique TCR beta nucleotide sequences per donor were sequenced, and roughly a sixth of those sequences were non-productive.

The cohort comprised fewer than 750 healthy bone marrow donors. Cohort members were all nominally healthy when sampled, although unrecorded immune exposures were likely present. The donor was CMV seropositive and belonged to the group of 250 to 350 seropositive cohort members. Every donor gave a peripheral blood sample, and the peripheral blood mononuclear cells from that sample were used for TCR beta sequencing. Genomic DNA extraction from the blood cell samples was performed with the Qiagen DNeasy Blood Extraction Kit. The full study reports these points: A later analysis found that TCR association rates varied across HLA loci, with DRB1 alleles showing the most associated TCRs and HLA-C alleles the fewest. Some IMGT-functional V segments, including TRBV6-2 and TRBV6-3, could not be told apart with the 87-base-pair reads, so those segments were excluded. In a later analysis, HLA-associated TCR beta chains showed more clonal expansion and lower generation probabilities than non-associated chains that were equally common. The classifier was reported to diagnose cytomegalovirus status with high specificity and sensitivity in both the original and validation cohorts. A further reported finding was that TCR beta sequences accurately predicted the HLA-A and HLA-B alleles for most subjects in the first cohort. In this cohort, only TCR beta chains were sequenced, and detectable features were limited by the absence of alpha or paired-chain data. The authors suggested that the approach could potentially be generalized to other disease states and immunological phenotypes. According to a later analysis, most CMV-associated TCR beta chains appeared to be HLA-restricted, and the HLA associations seemed to be driven largely by CMV exposure. In vitro tests confirmed that a few of the cytomegalovirus-associated TCR beta chains recognize cytomegalovirus antigens. At a false discovery rate of 0.05, a later analysis linked around 17,000 TCR beta sequences to specific HLA alleles. Presence/absence analyses assumed roughly uniform sequencing depth across donors, an assumption that may not hold. While some public TCRs were present in many individuals, most TCR sequences turned up only very rarely across donors. Because counts were too low, 15 to 20 rarely observed V segments, including chromosome 9 orphons, were left out of the earlier analysis of a few hundred of the donors. In an earlier analysis of 587 of the donors, most TCR beta V segments appeared in productive rearrangements about 87% or about 30% of the time, broadly matching IMGT annotations. Because HLA typing was unavailable for some donors at each locus, only the typed subset was used in association tests. The study gave a list of under 200 TCR beta chains associated with cytomegalovirus. Linkage disequilibrium might explain the correlated functional status among segregating V segments, but an unknown experimental factor could not be ruled out. Strong co-occurrence of HLA alleles, especially DR and DQ, made assigning TCR associations to individual alleles difficult. The sequencing pipeline was judged likely to have produced a cluster of highly shared sequence variants as a technical artifact. CMV serostatus was the only immune exposure information available for the cohort. A later genetic analysis reported fewer N-insertions in productive TCRs among donors in an Asian-associated ancestry cluster than the roughly 690-donor mean. In a later genetic analysis, a missense DCLRE1C variant was associated with V-gene and J-gene trimming of TCR beta chains, and the association was replicated in an independent cohort. According to a later analysis, parvovirus B19, influenza, CMV and Epstein-Barr virus appeared linked to several top co-occurrence clusters.

Of note for this clone: Its binding antigen is unknown. Base qualities are not at hand, and no much larger clone is one base apart.

Trimming costs V 2 bases and J 3 bases, and their ends lie 7 bases apart. The CDR3 covers 14 residues, taking in both the cysteine and the phenylalanine. The kept DNA is CDR3 alone, 42 bases in frame from the first base. CDR1 MDHEN and CDR2 SYDVKM were looked up in the germline V gene. Libraries were constructed by the immunoSEQ multiplex PCR assay. A mixture of 60 forward primers for TCR Vbeta segments and 13 reverse primers for TCR Jbeta segments was used in the multiplex PCR. A multiplex PCR assay on genomic DNA amplified the CDR3 region of rearranged TCR beta genes. Amplified TCR beta libraries were sequenced as 87-base-pair reads on the Illumina HiSeq System. On the authors' methods: In a later analysis, roughly 80 million unique TCR beta chains were counted across the roughly 610 repertoires, and around 11 million of these chains were shared by at least two donors. A nearest-neighbor algorithm error-corrected the raw reads and collapsed the reads into unique sequences, merging closely related sequences to remove PCR and sequencing errors. V, D and J gene segments were assigned by aligning CDR3 sequences to IMGT reference sequences. For a sequence to be retained, at least a six-nucleotide match to both a V gene segment and a J gene segment was required. A rearrangement was called productive if the CDR3 had no stop codons and remained in frame with V and J, and every other rearrangement was called non-productive. Following IMGT convention, CDR3 was defined as the stretch from the second conserved V-encoded cysteine up to the conserved J-encoded phenylalanine. Sequences without an unambiguous match to a single V gene segment were excluded from the earlier analysis of over 500 of the donors. In an earlier analysis of about 590 of the donors, a V segment was called functional when productive rearrangements were above 56.7%, and segregating when the standard deviation between donors exceeded 5%. A statistical classification framework was built to diagnose cytomegalovirus status from the catalog of TCR beta chain sequences. In a later analysis, V and J genes were assigned by comparing TCR nucleotide sequences against IMGT/GENE-DB human TR gene sequences. In a later analysis, CDR3 sequences and most-parsimonious VDJ recombination scenarios were assigned using the TCRdist pipeline. In a later analysis, each TCR beta chain was defined by its CDR3 amino acid sequence together with its V-gene family, and reads without a unique V-gene family were excluded. To address suspected cross-contamination and a sequencing artifact, a later analysis removed several hundred highly shared, low-generation-probability nucleotide sequences. In a later analysis, a clonal expansion index was calculated for each public chain from normalized within-repertoire ranks of inferred template counts. In a later analysis, generation probabilities were computed with a VDJ recombination model fitted to out-of-frame rearrangements, and the resulting probabilities were checked against IGoR. In a later analysis, hypergeometric tests were used to score TCR-TCR, TCR-HLA and TCR-CMV co-occurrence, with a repertoire-size bias correction applied to TCR pairs. A later analysis estimated false discovery rates by permuting HLA or CMV assignments 20 times. In a later analysis, co-occurring TCRs were grouped using DBSCAN, and TCRdist sequence similarity was added for clustering within HLA-allele-positive subsets. Co-occurrence clustering excluded repertoires with fewer than 30,000 or more than 120,000 public chains, plus five with anomalous nucleotide sharing. The source is immuneACCESS, and TCRdb retained only in-frame sequences with V and J called. Part of the clones is not carried over; for the studies checked, unresolved V genes explain less than half of this, and the remainder is unexplained. V and J calls and clone size are as listed in that table; D and trimming were resolved from the DNA. The sample table shows under 200,000 clones, and roughly 80% are seen once. The ten largest clonotypes hold approximately 1.2% of the sample.

The source of this sequence is a man aged 45 to 65 in good health and CMV-seropositive. The sequenced sample was PBMCs. This chain is built from TRBV28 and TRBJ2-2, with no confident D gene call. Read as DNA, the sequence is TGTGCCAGCAGTTTAGGTCTAGACACCGGGGAGCTGTTTTTT. Its protein is CASSLGLDTGELFF.